The rows below give T cell receptor beta chains drawn from one sample of a study of shared clonotypes between healthy human individuals. Measured with immunoSEQ multiplex PCR; TCRdb has only the in-frame clones, and not every one. This table holds under 600,000 clones, approximately 94% found once. The material sequenced was naive CD4+ T cells sorted from blood. All receptors derive from a woman aged 25 to 39 in good health. The CDR3 runs from the conserved cysteine through the conserved F or W. The order of the fields is V gene, D gene, clone size, J gene, CDR3 protein, CDR3 DNA. A D gene is named only where the DNA matches it firmly. Clone size, where shown, is once, few, many, or a class for clones that have expanded.

V gene: TRBV7-9; D gene: TRBD1; clone size: .; J gene: TRBJ1-6; CDR3 protein: CASSPDRGNSPLHF; CDR3 DNA: TGTGCCAGCAGCCCGGACAGGGGAAATTCACCCCTCCACTTT
V gene: TRBV4-1; D gene: .; clone size: .; J gene: TRBJ2-7; CDR3 protein: CASSHPLVGQGYEQYF; CDR3 DNA: TGCGCCAGCAGCCACCCTCTTGTTGGCCAGGGCTACGAGCAGTACTTC
V gene: TRBV2; D gene: .; clone size: .; J gene: TRBJ2-1; CDR3 protein: CASNPRLGNEQFF; CDR3 DNA: TGTGCCAGCAATCCTAGACTAGGTAATGAGCAGTTCTTC
V gene: TRBV19; D gene: TRBD1; clone size: .; J gene: TRBJ2-7; CDR3 protein: CASSISDRPPTYEQYF; CDR3 DNA: TGTGCCAGTAGTATCTCGGACAGGCCACCGACCTACGAGCAGTACTTC
V gene: TRBV28; D gene: .; clone size: .; J gene: TRBJ2-7; CDR3 protein: CASSYNSYEQYF; CDR3 DNA: TGTGCCAGCAGTTACAACAGCTACGAGCAGTACTTC
V gene: TRBV6-1; D gene: .; clone size: .; J gene: TRBJ1-1; CDR3 protein: CASSVWAGNTEAFF; CDR3 DNA: TGTGCCAGCAGTGTTTGGGCGGGGAACACTGAAGCTTTCTTT
V gene: TRBV19; D gene: TRBD1; clone size: .; J gene: TRBJ1-1; CDR3 protein: CASKPARTGGLTEAFF; CDR3 DNA: TGTGCCAGTAAGCCCGCAAGGACAGGGGGCCTAACAGAAGCTTTCTTT
V gene: TRBV2; D gene: .; clone size: .; J gene: TRBJ2-7; CDR3 protein: CASSELRSLSYEQYF; CDR3 DNA: TGTGCCAGCAGTGAACTCCGATCACTCTCCTACGAGCAGTACTTC
V gene: TRBV9; D gene: .; clone size: .; J gene: TRBJ1-2; CDR3 protein: CASSARGGHYGYTF; CDR3 DNA: TGTGCCAGCAGCGCCAGGGGTGGCCACTATGGCTACACCTTC
V gene: TRBV5-1; D gene: .; clone size: .; J gene: TRBJ1-2; CDR3 protein: CASSLNDNYGYTF; CDR3 DNA: TGCGCCAGCAGCTTGAATGATAACTATGGCTACACCTTC
V gene: TRBV27; D gene: .; clone size: .; J gene: TRBJ2-7; CDR3 protein: CASSHHRVSYEQYF; CDR3 DNA: TGTGCCAGCAGCCACCATAGGGTTTCCTACGAGCAGTACTTC
V gene: TRBV28; D gene: TRBD2; clone size: .; J gene: TRBJ2-3; CDR3 protein: CASSSPSGSGRLTDTQYF; CDR3 DNA: TGTGCCAGCAGTTCCCCTTCGGGTAGCGGGAGGTTGACAGATACGCAGTATTTT
V gene: TRBV15; D gene: TRBD1; clone size: once; J gene: TRBJ2-1; CDR3 protein: CATSRRTGTNEQFF; CDR3 DNA: TGTGCCACCAGCAGAAGGACAGGAACCAATGAGCAGTTCTTC
V gene: TRBV19; D gene: TRBD1; clone size: .; J gene: TRBJ1-5; CDR3 protein: CASSIGTGIMAQPQHF; CDR3 DNA: TGTGCCAGTAGTATAGGGACAGGGATTATGGCTCAGCCCCAGCATTTT
V gene: TRBV10-1; D gene: TRBD2; clone size: .; J gene: TRBJ2-3; CDR3 protein: CASSEARLAGGATDTQYF; CDR3 DNA: TGCGCCAGCAGTGAAGCAAGATTAGCGGGAGGGGCCACAGATACGCAGTATTTT
V gene: TRBV28; D gene: .; clone size: .; J gene: TRBJ2-7; CDR3 protein: CASSPGDSYEQYF; CDR3 DNA: TGTGCCAGCAGCCCAGGGGACTCCTACGAGCAGTACTTC
V gene: TRBV4-1; D gene: TRBD1; clone size: .; J gene: TRBJ2-7; CDR3 protein: CASSQEGQGYYEQYF; CDR3 DNA: TGCGCCAGCAGCCAAGAGGGACAGGGATACTACGAGCAGTACTTC
V gene: TRBV28; D gene: .; clone size: .; J gene: TRBJ1-1; CDR3 protein: CASIPPGGAQGVNTEAFF; CDR3 DNA: TGTGCCAGCATCCCTCCCGGGGGGGCGCAAGGGGTGAACACTGAAGCTTTCTTT
V gene: TRBV11-2; D gene: .; clone size: .; J gene: TRBJ2-6; CDR3 protein: CASRKRVSGANVLTF; CDR3 DNA: TGTGCCAGCAGAAAGAGAGTCTCTGGGGCCAACGTCCTGACTTTC
V gene: TRBV2; D gene: .; clone size: once; J gene: TRBJ1-4; CDR3 protein: CASRRGSNEKLFF; CDR3 DNA: TGTGCCAGTAGAAGGGGGAGTAATGAAAAACTGTTTTTT
V gene: TRBV21-1; D gene: .; clone size: .; J gene: TRBJ2-7; CDR3 protein: CASSEDRSSSYEQYF; CDR3 DNA: TGTGCCAGCAGCGAGGACAGGTCCTCCTCCTACGAGCAGTACTTC
V gene: TRBV19; D gene: TRBD2; clone size: .; J gene: TRBJ2-3; CDR3 protein: CASSIILAGADTDTQYF; CDR3 DNA: TGTGCCAGTAGTATTATCCTAGCGGGAGCGGACACAGATACGCAGTATTTT
V gene: TRBV10-3; D gene: .; clone size: .; J gene: TRBJ2-3; CDR3 protein: CAISESKRTADTQYF; CDR3 DNA: TGTGCCATCAGTGAGTCGAAGAGGACCGCAGATACGCAGTATTTT
V gene: TRBV28; D gene: .; clone size: .; J gene: TRBJ2-5; CDR3 protein: CASSPAGAPEETQYF; CDR3 DNA: TGTGCCAGCAGTCCCGCCGGGGCGCCTGAAGAGACCCAGTACTTC
V gene: TRBV11-2; D gene: .; clone size: .; J gene: TRBJ2-7; CDR3 protein: CASTPTAHRSPTHEQYF; CDR3 DNA: TGTGCCAGCACCCCCACGGCTCACCGATCACCTACACACGAGCAGTACTTC
V gene: TRBV28; D gene: TRBD2; clone size: .; J gene: TRBJ2-2; CDR3 protein: CASRTSSTGELFF; CDR3 DNA: TGTGCCAGCCGGACTAGCAGCACCGGGGAGCTGTTTTTT
V gene: TRBV28; D gene: TRBD2; clone size: .; J gene: TRBJ2-3; CDR3 protein: CASSTASGRARDTQYF; CDR3 DNA: TGTGCCAGCAGTACCGCTAGCGGGAGGGCGAGAGATACGCAGTATTTT
V gene: TRBV2; D gene: .; clone size: .; J gene: TRBJ1-2; CDR3 protein: CASKFWAGEYGYTF; CDR3 DNA: TGTGCCAGCAAGTTTTGGGCAGGGGAATATGGCTACACCTTC
V gene: TRBV29-1; D gene: TRBD1; clone size: .; J gene: TRBJ1-2; CDR3 protein: CSVTQGEQGDYGYTF; CDR3 DNA: TGCAGCGTTACCCAGGGGGAACAGGGGGACTATGGCTACACCTTC
V gene: TRBV28; D gene: TRBD1; clone size: .; J gene: TRBJ1-1; CDR3 protein: CASSPPDRVTEAFF; CDR3 DNA: TGTGCCAGCAGTCCCCCGGACAGGGTGACTGAAGCTTTCTTT
V gene: TRBV5-6; D gene: .; clone size: .; J gene: TRBJ2-1; CDR3 protein: CASSLQEVEQFF; CDR3 DNA: TGTGCCAGCAGCTTGCAAGAGGTTGAGCAGTTCTTC
V gene: TRBV5-4; D gene: .; clone size: .; J gene: TRBJ2-1; CDR3 protein: CASSPTTAYEQFF; CDR3 DNA: TGTGCCAGCAGCCCCACAACAGCCTATGAGCAGTTCTTC
V gene: TRBV4-1; D gene: .; clone size: .; J gene: TRBJ2-5; CDR3 protein: CASSQDPLGFGSQETQYF; CDR3 DNA: TGCGCCAGCAGCCAAGACCCCCTAGGGTTCGGGTCCCAAGAGACCCAGTACTTC
V gene: TRBV5-1; D gene: .; clone size: .; J gene: TRBJ2-1; CDR3 protein: CASSLGLQSYNEQFF; CDR3 DNA: TGCGCCAGCAGCTTGGGTCTTCAATCCTACAATGAGCAGTTCTTC
V gene: TRBV4-1; D gene: .; clone size: .; J gene: TRBJ2-2; CDR3 protein: CASSQDVGQSTGELFF; CDR3 DNA: TGCGCCAGCAGCCAAGACGTAGGACAGAGTACCGGGGAGCTGTTTTTT
V gene: TRBV28; D gene: .; clone size: .; J gene: TRBJ2-5; CDR3 protein: CASSPPRGETQYF; CDR3 DNA: TGTGCCAGCAGCCCCCCGAGAGGGGAGACCCAGTACTTC
V gene: TRBV5-1; D gene: .; clone size: .; J gene: TRBJ1-1; CDR3 protein: CASSLVGPGNTEAFF; CDR3 DNA: TGCGCCAGCAGCTTGGTCGGGCCAGGGAACACTGAAGCTTTCTTT
V gene: TRBV5-1; D gene: .; clone size: .; J gene: TRBJ1-2; CDR3 protein: CASSLTATGANYGYTF; CDR3 DNA: TGCGCCAGCAGCTTAACTGCTACAGGTGCCAACTATGGCTACACCTTC
V gene: TRBV21-1; D gene: .; clone size: once; J gene: TRBJ2-3; CDR3 protein: CASSKEEREDGDTQYF; CDR3 DNA: TGTGCCAGCAGCAAAGAAGAGCGGGAGGATGGAGATACGCAGTATTTT
V gene: TRBV11-2; D gene: .; clone size: .; J gene: TRBJ2-7; CDR3 protein: CASSLDGAAVSSYEQYF; CDR3 DNA: TGTGCCAGCAGCTTAGACGGGGCAGCGGTAAGCTCCTACGAGCAGTACTTC
V gene: TRBV19; D gene: TRBD1; clone size: .; J gene: TRBJ1-4; CDR3 protein: CASKIQQGAEKLFF; CDR3 DNA: TGTGCCAGTAAGATCCAACAGGGGGCTGAAAAACTGTTTTTT
V gene: TRBV5-6; D gene: TRBD2; clone size: .; J gene: TRBJ2-2; CDR3 protein: CASSHGLAGGSTGELFF; CDR3 DNA: TGTGCCAGCAGCCATGGACTAGCGGGAGGGAGCACCGGGGAGCTGTTTTTT
V gene: TRBV27; D gene: TRBD2; clone size: .; J gene: TRBJ2-7; CDR3 protein: CASSFLSGRALEQYF; CDR3 DNA: TGTGCCAGCAGTTTCCTTAGCGGGAGGGCCCTCGAGCAGTACTTC
V gene: TRBV5-8; D gene: .; clone size: few; J gene: TRBJ2-5; CDR3 protein: CASSLSGQGETQYF; CDR3 DNA: TGTGCCAGCAGCTTGTCGGGCCAGGGAGAGACCCAGTACTTC
V gene: TRBV2; D gene: .; clone size: .; J gene: TRBJ2-7; CDR3 protein: CASRRNPGEQYF; CDR3 DNA: TGTGCCAGCAGGAGAAACCCCGGCGAGCAGTACTTC
V gene: TRBV10-3; D gene: TRBD2; clone size: .; J gene: TRBJ2-1; CDR3 protein: CAISESSGLNEQFF; CDR3 DNA: TGTGCCATCAGTGAGAGTAGCGGGCTCAATGAGCAGTTCTTC
V gene: TRBV28; D gene: .; clone size: .; J gene: TRBJ1-5; CDR3 protein: CASSRGGSNQPQHF; CDR3 DNA: TGTGCCAGCAGCCGAGGGGGTAGCAATCAGCCCCAGCATTTT
V gene: TRBV18; D gene: .; clone size: .; J gene: TRBJ2-7; CDR3 protein: CASSPLGIDAGTPKRVTEEQYF; CDR3 DNA: TGTGCCAGCTCACCATTGGGGATAGATGCCGGGACACCCAAACGCGTGACGGAAGAGCAGTACTTC
V gene: TRBV6-1; D gene: .; clone size: .; J gene: TRBJ2-7; CDR3 protein: CASTEGPSTHYEQYF; CDR3 DNA: TGTGCCAGCACCGAAGGCCCTAGCACCCACTACGAGCAGTACTTC
V gene: TRBV15; D gene: .; clone size: .; J gene: TRBJ1-5; CDR3 protein: CATSRNYRGINQPQHF; CDR3 DNA: TGTGCCACCAGCAGGAATTATAGAGGGATCAATCAGCCCCAGCATTTT
V gene: TRBV25-1; D gene: TRBD1; clone size: .; J gene: TRBJ1-2; CDR3 protein: CATSGQGENYGYTF; CDR3 DNA: TGTGCCACCTCGGGACAGGGTGAGAACTATGGCTACACCTTC
V gene: TRBV28; D gene: .; clone size: .; J gene: TRBJ2-5; CDR3 protein: CASSTVQETQYF; CDR3 DNA: TGTGCCAGCAGTACTGTCCAAGAGACCCAGTACTTC
V gene: TRBV6-1; D gene: TRBD1; clone size: .; J gene: TRBJ1-1; CDR3 protein: CASSVGTGRTEAFF; CDR3 DNA: TGTGCCAGCAGTGTAGGGACAGGGCGAACTGAAGCTTTCTTT
V gene: TRBV29-1; D gene: .; clone size: .; J gene: TRBJ1-1; CDR3 protein: CSVAKTLYTEAFF; CDR3 DNA: TGCAGCGTCGCTAAGACACTCTACACTGAAGCTTTCTTT
V gene: TRBV18; D gene: .; clone size: .; J gene: TRBJ2-3; CDR3 protein: CASSPGAATGDTQYF; CDR3 DNA: TGTGCCAGCTCACCGGGGGCGGCCACCGGCGATACGCAGTATTTT
V gene: TRBV5-8; D gene: .; clone size: .; J gene: TRBJ1-1; CDR3 protein: CASSLRAFF; CDR3 DNA: TGTGCCAGCAGCTTGCGTGCTTTCTTT
V gene: TRBV30; D gene: .; clone size: once; J gene: TRBJ2-1; CDR3 protein: CAWSPGDRKQFF; CDR3 DNA: TGTGCCTGGTCACCCGGGGACCGAAAGCAGTTCTTC